This passage covers 9 T cell receptor beta chains from one sample sequenced in a study of T cells in Graves' hyperthyroidism and ophthalmopathy. Amplification of TCR beta CDR3 regions was performed using RNA transcripts as template. Carried out on the TCR CDR3, a first-round RT-PCR used the HTBI primer set. TCRdb reanalysed the multiplex PCR reads using MiXCR and keeps one entry per CDR3 protein. The sample includes hundreds of thousands of distinct CDR3 sequences, about a third of them seen just once. The material sequenced was blood. The receptors stem from a woman between 40 and 55 years old with Graves' hyperthyroidism.

This clonotype was detected once. The chain carries TRBV20-1 and TRBJ2-5, with 12 nucleotides matching TRBD2. The CDR3 sequence is 15 residues long. The J segment lost 11 bases and the V segment lost 4 bases, leaving 14 bases of the junction unmatched. Per germline, CDR1 DFQATT and CDR2 SNEGSKA (reference sequence). The CDR3 protein is CSAMGLAGGTDTQYF. In nucleotides, the CDR3 is TGCAGTGCTATGGGGCTAGCGGGGGGGACAGATACGCAGTACTTC.

For this clonotype: A much larger clone sits a single nucleotide away, making a read error possible. This chain uses TRBV20-1 with TRBJ1-5, with no clear D. Germline values: CDR1 DFQATT, CDR2 SNEGSKA (reference sequence). CDR3 length: 13 amino acids. Trimming took off 5 bases at V and 6 bases at J, with 14 bases between the two ends. The CDR3 protein is CSALIDTTQPQHF. In DNA, the CDR3 is TGCAGTGCTCTAATAGATACCACTCAGCCCCAGCATTTT.

This clonotype was seen only a few times. The rearrangement joins TRBV5-4 to TRBJ2-2; D might be TRBD1 (6 bases). The CDR3 is 16 amino acids. With 4 bases removed from V and 1 base from J, the gap between germline ends came to 14 bases. CDR1 and CDR2 from the germline V gene are SGHNT and YYREEE (reference sequence). This chain's CDR3 is CASSPEPQGNTGELFF. The DNA of the CDR3 is TGTGCCAGCAGCCCGGAACCACAGGGGAACACCGGGGAGCTGTTTTTT.

V and J are TRBV12-3 or TRBV12-4 and TRBJ1-1, with D maybe TRBD1 (5 bases). The CDR3 is 17 amino acids. Trimming removed 2 bases from V and 2 bases from J, with 18 bases in between. The CDR3 DNA follows: TGTGCCAGCAGTTTACTTAATGTGGGGACGCGAAACACTGAAGCTTTCTTT. Its translation is CASSLLNVGTRNTEAFF.

J is TRBJ2-7 and V is TRBV6-2 or TRBV6-3, with D hard to call. The CDR3 is made up of 15 amino acids. In germline, CDR1 is MNHEY, CDR2 SVGEGT. Trimming took 5 bases from V and 0 from J, leaving 14 bases between them. The CDR3 protein is CASSRWTDSSYEQYF. The CDR3 DNA is TGTGCCAGCAGTCGATGGACGGATAGCTCCTACGAGCAGTACTTC.

Here the CDR3 reads CASNQGGAGEAFF. In DNA, the CDR3 is TGTGCCAGCAATCAAGGGGGGGCGGGTGAAGCTTTCTTT. The chain is built from TRBV12-3 or TRBV12-4 and TRBJ1-1, with D perhaps matching TRBD1 (6 bases). V was pared by 7 bases and J by 7 bases, with 16 bases between. This CDR3 region has 13 residues.

This clonotype was counted between two and nine times. The gene calls are TRBV19 and TRBJ1-2; D call uncertain. Per the germline V gene, CDR1 is LNHDA and CDR2 is SQIVND (reference sequence). This CDR3 is built from 15 residues. Trimming took off 4 bases at V and 4 bases at J, with 16 bases between the two ends. CDR3 coding DNA: TGTGCCAGTAGTACCCTGGACGCTGGAAGCTATGGCTACACCTTC. It specifies CASSTLDAGSYGYTF.

On this clonotype: Without the conserved terminal phenylalanine or tryptophan, this CDR3 likely stems from a read error. The rearrangement uses TRBV7-9 and TRBJ1-5, with D perhaps TRBD1 (5 bases). The CDR3 extends over 15 amino acids. Germline-derived CDR1 and CDR2 are SEHNR and FQNEAQ (reference sequence). The V gene lost 6 bases and the J gene lost 9 bases, with 21 bases spanning the gap. The CDR3 DNA sequence: TGTGCCAGCAGTTTTGGGGGACGGCCCGGATGGCCCCAGCATCTT. As protein: CASSFGGRPGWPQHL.

This chain uses TRBV9 with TRBJ2-7; 9 positions match TRBD1. The CDR3 consists of 15 residues. V shed 3 bases, J shed 4 bases, and the junction held 8 bases outside the gene matches. CDR1 and CDR2 from the germline V gene are SGDLS and YYNGEE. The CDR3 here is CASSARDRELYEQYF. The DNA of the CDR3 is TGTGCCAGCAGCGCCCGGGACAGGGAGTTGTACGAGCAGTACTTC.